The 8 T cell receptor beta chains given below trace back to one sample, sequenced in a study of T cell changes during pregnancy in multiple sclerosis. Data came from immunoSEQ multiplex PCR; TCRdb stores just in-frame clones and leaves some out. Counted here are about 19,000 clones, roughly 88% occurring once; the ten biggest clones make up 5.8%. The sample in question was CD8+ T cells from peripheral blood mononuclear cells, obtained in the third trimester of pregnancy. These receptors originate from a female donor in good health, enrolled as a control in a pregnancy study.

By proportion, this clone is medium-sized (0.01 to 0.1%). The chain combines TRBV13 with TRBJ1-4; TRBD1 aligns across 9 bases. Losses at the gene ends were 4 bases for V and 8 bases for J; bases not matched to a gene: 2. CDR3 length: 13 amino acids. Per the germline V gene, CDR1 is PRHDT and CDR2 is FYEKMQ (reference sequence). DNA for the CDR3: TGTGCCAGCAGCTCCGGGACAGGGGAAAAACTGTTTTTT. As protein: CASSSGTGEKLFF.

This chain links TRBV25-1 with TRBJ1-1; D might be TRBD1 (6 bases). Per germline, CDR1 MGHDK and CDR2 SYGVNS. Trimming removed 3 bases from V and 7 bases from J, with 6 bases in between. This CDR3 has 11 residues. The CDR3 region is CASSEDSEAFF. The DNA of the CDR3 is TGTGCCAGCAGTGAGGACAGTGAAGCTTTCTTT.

The V call is TRBV5-6, the J call TRBJ1-1; no clear D gene. The CDR3 has 12 residues. The germline gives CDR1 SGHDT, CDR2 YYEEEE. The V end lost 0 bases, the J end lost 4 bases, and 4 bases lay between the germline ends. CDR3 sequence (DNA): TGTGCCAGCAGCTTGGGGCTCACTGAAGCTTTCTTT. Translation gives CASSLGLTEAFF. Drawing the rest from reference TRBV5-6 and TRBJ1-1, the complete variable domain is DAGVTQSPTHLIKTRGQQVTLRCSPKSGHDTVSWYQQALGQGPQFIFQYYEEEERQRGNFPDRFSGHQFPNYSSELNVNALLLGDSALYLCASSLGLTEAFFGQGTRLTVV.

The sample holds one count of this clone. V usage is TRBV4-3 and J usage is TRBJ2-3; 12 positions agree with TRBD2. The CDR3 consists of 18 residues. Per germline, CDR1 LGHNA and CDR2 YSLEER. The J segment lost 6 bases and the V segment lost 2 bases, leaving 12 bases of the junction unmatched. The CDR3 bases are TGCGCCAGCAGCCAACGAGGAATAACTAGCGGGGGGCGCGATACGCAGTATTTT. Encoded protein: CASSQRGITSGGRDTQYF.

V gene TRBV18 combines with J gene TRBJ2-1; D is perhaps TRBD1 (7 bases). The CDR3 length is 14 residues. V was clipped by 0 bases and J by 8 bases, with 11 bases between them. CDR1 is KGHSH and CDR2 is LQKENI in the germline V gene. The CDR3 here is CASSPPQGEDEQFF. In nucleotides, the CDR3 is TGTGCCAGCTCACCACCTCAGGGGGAGGATGAGCAGTTCTTC.

This chain links TRBV4-2 with TRBJ1-5; D unresolved. CDR1 and CDR2 from the germline V gene are LGHNA and YNFKEQ. V was clipped by 2 bases and J by 3 bases, with 14 bases between them. This CDR3 spans 16 amino acids. As DNA, the CDR3 is TGTGCCAGCAGCCAACTTTCGGGTGCGGTCAATCAGCCCCAGCATTTT. Its protein product is CASSQLSGAVNQPQHF.

The J gene is TRBJ1-1, the V gene TRBV5-5, with 7 bases aligning to TRBD1. The junction had 3 bases not matched to a gene; V was cut back by 3 bases and J by 1 base. Germline CDR1 SGHKS, CDR2 YYEKEE (reference sequence). This CDR3 spans 14 amino acids. CDR3 sequence: CASSSWTGNTEAFF. Written as DNA, the CDR3 is TGTGCCAGCAGCTCCTGGACAGGGAACACTGAAGCTTTCTTT. The whole variable domain, remainder taken from reference TRBV5-5 and TRBJ1-1, is DAGVTQSPTHLIKTRGQQVTLRCSPISGHKSVSWYQQVLGQGPQFIFQYYEKEERGRGNFPDRFSARQFPNYSSELNVNALLLGDSALYLCASSSWTGNTEAFFGQGTRLTVV.

This clone was counted once. CDR3 DNA sequence: TGTGCCAGCAGCTTAGGGGGGGGGTCCTACGAGCAGTACTTC. Translation: CASSLGGGSYEQYF. The V call is TRBV7-3, the J call TRBJ2-7; 7 bases align to TRBD2. Germline trimming cut 2 bases from V and 1 base from J; bases unmatched to any gene: 2. The germline gives CDR1 SGHTA, CDR2 FQGTGA. This CDR3 has 14 residues.